These 7 T cell receptor beta chains came from one sample sequenced in a study of T cells expressing NK-cell markers (dated by TCRdb to the early 2020s). Libraries were constructed by 5' RACE. Sequencing used an Illumina HiSeq 2000. With the reads reprocessed by TCRdb, a single entry stands for each CDR3 protein sequence and no DNA is reported. This sample's table contains a few hundred thousand distinct CDR3 sequences. The top ten clones comprise 3.5% to 4.5% of the sample. Sequencing was carried out using blood T cells: a sorted CD56 or NKG2C T cell subset, CD4+ or CD8+ T cells, or bulk PBMC T cells (not recorded which). The receptors here all came from a man aged 18 to 29 in good health. Donor details come from another sample of the same person, matched by shared clones.

This rearrangement joins TRBV12-3 or TRBV12-4 to TRBJ2-7; TCRdb names TRBD1, which stays unverified in the absence of DNA. The CDR3 contains 16 residues. The CDR3 loop reads CASTPAPGQGIGEQYF.

The rearrangement joins TRBV19 to TRBJ1-5; no DNA is available, so the TRBD1 call from TCRdb remains unchecked. The CDR3 covers 16 residues. Germline lookup yields CDR1 LNHDA and CDR2 SQIVND (reference sequence). The CDR3 loop is CASSDRLSGSNQPQHF. Full variable domain (rest looked up from reference TRBV19 and TRBJ1-5): DGGITQSPKYLFRKEGQNVTLSCEQNLNHDAMYWYRQDPGQGLRLIYYSQIVNDFQKGDIAEGYSVSREKKESFPLTVTSAQKNPTAFYLCASSDRLSGSNQPQHFGDGTRLSIL.

The chain couples TRBV20-1 to TRBJ2-1; TCRdb outputs TRBD2, but without DNA this stays unchecked. The CDR3 extends over 17 amino acids. CDR1 and CDR2 from the germline V gene are DFQATT and SNEGSKA (reference sequence). The CDR3 spells CSARGTHSGRAGNEQFF.

This rearrangement joins TRBV20-1 to TRBJ2-1; TCRdb outputs TRBD1, but without DNA this stays unchecked. Germline values: CDR1 DFQATT, CDR2 SNEGSKA (reference sequence). The CDR3 is 13 amino acids. The chain's CDR3 is CSARDRSYNEQFF.

This rearrangement joins TRBV2 to TRBJ2-1; TCRdb selects TRBD1, and the lack of DNA leaves this call unchecked. Germline CDR1 and CDR2: SNHLY and FYNNEI. There are 12 residues in the CDR3. CDR3 residues: CASSPEGGKKFF. Variable domain in full (rest from reference TRBV2 and TRBJ2-1): EPEVTQTPSHQVTQMGQEVILRCVPISNHLYFYWYRQILGQKVEFLVSFYNNEISEKSEIFDDQFSVERPDGSNFTLKIRSTKLEDSAMYFCASSPEGGKKFFGPGTRLTVL.

CDR3 amino acids: CASSLSRGDSTDTQYF. The chain has TRBV11-2 and TRBJ2-3; as DNA is missing, the TRBD2 call by TCRdb cannot be tested. Per the germline V gene, CDR1 is SGHAT and CDR2 is FQNNGV. This CDR3 contains 16 residues.

The chain combines TRBV12-3 or TRBV12-4 with TRBJ2-1; no DNA is available, so the TRBD1 call from TCRdb remains unchecked. The CDR3 is 14 residues long. CDR3 protein: CASSWPGDGSEQFF.